The clone carrying this T cell receptor (beta chain) was detected many times. Its antigen is currently unknown. The CDR3 covers 13 residues. With 6 bases clipped from V and 6 bases from J, the junction kept 5 bases outside the gene matches. These data originate in a study of regulatory T cells in long-lasting Graves disease. The wider study: Patients with new Graves' disease had used antithyroid drugs below 3 months.

Both iRepertoire HTBI primers and Arm-PCR of CDR3 regions were used to build the TCR beta libraries. TCRdb itself ran the multiplex PCR reads through MiXCR, one entry per CDR3 protein. Here the sample spans a few hundred thousand distinct CDR3 sequences, 15% to 20% being singletons. Findings and limits, study-wide: There were preferences for TRBV28, TRBJ1-2 and TRBJ2-5 in persistent disease.

This sample's time point: newly diagnosed GD, antithyroid drugs for less than 3 months. From RNA extracted from PBMCs, the TCR library was made. These data are also associated with another study on T cells in Graves' hyperthyroidism and ophthalmopathy. Per that study: Patients counted as stable if ophthalmopathy did not develop within 18 months. Initially, a first-round RT-PCR of the TCR CDR3 employed the HTBI primer set.

This TCR was recovered from a woman in her 30s with Graves disease. Sequences were derived from peripheral blood mononuclear cells (PBMCs), sampled at new diagnosis, from a patient treated with antithyroid drugs. The chain carries TRBV12-3 or TRBV12-4 and TRBJ1-5; 7 positions match TRBD1. For the CDR3, the DNA is TGTGCCAGCAGAGACAGGGAAGGTCAGCCCCAGCATTTT. Protein sequence: CASRDREGQPQHF.